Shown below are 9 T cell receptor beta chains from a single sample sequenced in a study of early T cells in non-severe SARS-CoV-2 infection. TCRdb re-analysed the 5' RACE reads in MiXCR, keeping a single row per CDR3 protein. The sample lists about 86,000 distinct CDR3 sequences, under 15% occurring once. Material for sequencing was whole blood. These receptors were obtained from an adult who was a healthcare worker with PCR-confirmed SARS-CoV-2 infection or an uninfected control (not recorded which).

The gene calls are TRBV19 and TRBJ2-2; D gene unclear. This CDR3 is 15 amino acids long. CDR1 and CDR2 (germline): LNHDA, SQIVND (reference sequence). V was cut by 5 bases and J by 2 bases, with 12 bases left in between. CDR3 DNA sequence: TGTGCCAGTAGTTTGACACCCCTTAACACCGGGGAGCTGTTTTTT. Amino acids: CASSLTPLNTGELFF.

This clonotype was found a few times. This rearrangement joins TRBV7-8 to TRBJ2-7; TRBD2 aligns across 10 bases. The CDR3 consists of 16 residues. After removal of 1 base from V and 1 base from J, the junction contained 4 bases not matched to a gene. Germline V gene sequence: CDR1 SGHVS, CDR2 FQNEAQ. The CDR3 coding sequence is TGTGCCAGCAGCTTAGGGGGACTAGCGAGGTCCTACGAGCAGTACTTC. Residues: CASSLGGLARSYEQYF.

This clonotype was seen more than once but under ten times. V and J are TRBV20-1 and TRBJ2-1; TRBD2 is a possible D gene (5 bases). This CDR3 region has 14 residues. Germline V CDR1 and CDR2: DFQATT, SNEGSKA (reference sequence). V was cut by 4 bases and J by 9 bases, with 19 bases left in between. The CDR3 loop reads CSANRRDGYAEQFF. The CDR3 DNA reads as TGCAGTGCTAACCGCCGGGATGGGTACGCTGAGCAGTTCTTC.

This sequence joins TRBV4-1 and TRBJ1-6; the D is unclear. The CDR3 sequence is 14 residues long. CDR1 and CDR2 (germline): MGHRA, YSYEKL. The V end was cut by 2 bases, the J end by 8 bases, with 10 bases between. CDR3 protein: CASSQWFFYSPLHF. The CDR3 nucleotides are TGCGCCAGCAGCCAATGGTTTTTTTATTCACCCCTCCACTTT.

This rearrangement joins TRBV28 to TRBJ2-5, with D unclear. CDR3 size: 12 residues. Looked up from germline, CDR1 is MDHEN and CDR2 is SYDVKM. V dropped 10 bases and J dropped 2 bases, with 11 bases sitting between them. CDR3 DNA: TGTGCCACGGAGTGGGGTCAAGAGACCCAGTACTTC. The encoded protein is CATEWGQETQYF.

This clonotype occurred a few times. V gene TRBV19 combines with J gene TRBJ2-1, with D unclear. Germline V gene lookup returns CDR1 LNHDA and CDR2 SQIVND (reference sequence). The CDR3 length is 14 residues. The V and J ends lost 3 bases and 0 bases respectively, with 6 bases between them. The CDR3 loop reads CASSMADSYNEQFF. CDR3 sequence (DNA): TGTGCCAGTAGTATGGCTGACTCCTACAATGAGCAGTTCTTC.

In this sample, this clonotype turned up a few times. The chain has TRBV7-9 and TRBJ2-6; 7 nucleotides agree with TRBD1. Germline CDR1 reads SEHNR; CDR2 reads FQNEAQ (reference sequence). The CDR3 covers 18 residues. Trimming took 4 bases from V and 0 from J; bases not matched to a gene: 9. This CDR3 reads CASSSPPGQSSGANVLTF. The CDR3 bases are TGTGCCAGCAGCTCTCCCCCGGGACAGAGCTCTGGGGCCAACGTCCTGACTTTC.

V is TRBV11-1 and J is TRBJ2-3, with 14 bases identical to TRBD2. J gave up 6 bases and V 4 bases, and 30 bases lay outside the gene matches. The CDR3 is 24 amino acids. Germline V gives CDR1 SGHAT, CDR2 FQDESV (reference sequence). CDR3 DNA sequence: TGTGCCAGCAGCTCACCCACTGGGACTAGCGGGAGTAGGGGCCTTCATGGCGACATGGATACGCAGTATTTT. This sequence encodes CASSSPTGTSGSRGLHGDMDTQYF. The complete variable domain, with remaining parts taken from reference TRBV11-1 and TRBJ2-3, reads EAEVAQSPRYKITEKSQAVAFWCDPISGHATLYWYRQILGQGPELLVQFQDESVVDDSQLPKDRFSAERLKGVDSTLKIQPAELGDSAMYLCASSSPTGTSGSRGLHGDMDTQYFGPGTRLTVL.

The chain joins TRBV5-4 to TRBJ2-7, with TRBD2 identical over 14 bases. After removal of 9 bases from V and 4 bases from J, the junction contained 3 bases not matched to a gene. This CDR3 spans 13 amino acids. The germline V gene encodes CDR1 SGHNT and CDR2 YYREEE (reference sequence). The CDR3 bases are TGTGCCACCGGGACTAGCGGGAGTTACGAGCAGTACTTC. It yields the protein CATGTSGSYEQYF.